Below, one TCR beta chain is given with its context. Its antigen is undetermined. This sample was included in a study of CD8 T cell repertoires and HIV-1 epitope variants. About the study: Separate wells received one of Twenty-five Gag or Nef variant peptides. Controls included no peptide, Ebola AY9 epitope, and a CMV, EBV, flu pool. The baseline condition was 1M T cells left uncultured.

Clones were read by immunoSEQ multiplex PCR, and TCRdb kept only the in-frame ones, dropping some. Seen here are 4,000 to 5,500 clones, about 70% observed once, and the top ten hold about 45%. The CDR3 loop spans 14 amino acids. Germline CDR1 SGHTA, CDR2 FQGNSA. V lost 5 bases to trimming and J lost 4 bases, with 15 bases between them. Material: cultured CD8+ T cells derived from PBMCs. The receptor comes from a male donor with HIV. The chain carries TRBV7-2 and TRBJ2-7, with D hard to call. CDR3 nucleotides: TGTGCCAGCAGCCGGAACCAAGCCGCTTACGAGCAGTACTTC. As protein: CASSRNQAAYEQYF.